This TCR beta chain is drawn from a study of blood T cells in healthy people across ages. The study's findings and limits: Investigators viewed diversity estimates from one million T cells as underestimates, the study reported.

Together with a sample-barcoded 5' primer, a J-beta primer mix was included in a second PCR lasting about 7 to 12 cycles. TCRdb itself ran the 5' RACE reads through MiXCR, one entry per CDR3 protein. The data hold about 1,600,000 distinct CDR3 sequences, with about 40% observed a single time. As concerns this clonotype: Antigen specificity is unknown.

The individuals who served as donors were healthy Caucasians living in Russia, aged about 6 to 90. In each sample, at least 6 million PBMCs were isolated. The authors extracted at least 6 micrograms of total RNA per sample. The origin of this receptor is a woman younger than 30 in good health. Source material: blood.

The CDR3 bases are TGTGCCAGTAGTCTGATGGGGGGACCCTCACACACTGAAGCTTTCTTT. It yields the protein CASSLMGGPSHTEAFF. The gene calls are TRBV19 and TRBJ1-1; D might be TRBD1 (5 bases). This CDR3 has 16 amino acids. Germline-derived CDR1 and CDR2 are LNHDA and SQIVND (reference sequence). V was trimmed by 5 bases and J by 3 bases, leaving 19 bases between them.